The 2 T cell receptor beta chains below come from one sample, sequenced in a study of CD8 T cells in ankylosing spondylitis (dated 2017 in TCRdb). Paper-wide results and their limitations: A TCR beta motif made up of eight highly homologous amino acid variants appeared to be characteristic of blood from ankylosing spondylitis patients.

Their antigen targets remain unknown. Libraries were prepared through 5' RACE. The sequencer was an Illumina HiSeq 2500. TCRdb cleaned the public reads at Q25 with fastp, built clones with MiXCR and kept in-frame beta chains. Each entry merges the rows of one CDR3 protein and shows their most common DNA and genes. A total of more than 600,000 distinct CDR3 sequences appear in this sample, roughly 20% of them only once. The ten largest make up 15% to 20% of the sample. The sequenced material came from blood, either unsorted or a sorted T cell fraction (not recorded which). The receptors here all came from a male donor with ankylosing spondylitis.

The rearrangement links TRBV7-6 to TRBJ2-7; D call uncertain. This CDR3 has 15 residues. Germline V gene sequence: CDR1 SGHVS, CDR2 FNYEAQ. Trimming cost V 1 base and J 0 bases, with 10 bases left between them. CDR3 DNA: TGTGCCAGCAGCTTAGATCCAGCGAGCTCCTACGAGCAGTACTTC. It yields the protein CASSLDPASSYEQYF.

This clonotype was detected ten times or more. The chain links TRBV10-3 to TRBJ2-7; 10 nucleotides match TRBD1. V lost 8 bases to trimming and J lost 1 base; unmatched junction nucleotides: 5. Germline V gene data show CDR1 as ENHRY and CDR2 as SYGVKD. CDR3 length equals 14 residues. The CDR3 spells CAIGDRGKSYEQYF. Here the CDR3 DNA reads TGTGCCATCGGGGACAGGGGAAAATCCTACGAGCAGTACTTC.